This TCR beta chain was captured by sequencing in a study of read filtering for tumor transcriptome and immune sequencing. About the study: R-ISS stage counts were about 8 for I, 15 to 20 for II, 6 or 7 for III. Regarding the study as a whole: This fraction held mixed bone marrow immune cells after CD138-negative sorting. About four fifths of IR-seq clonotypes had a single read, yet these held about 3.6% of reads.

Molecular barcoded adaptors covering alpha/delta and beta/gamma chains were used on roughly 400 ng RNA. TCRdb reanalysed the reads using MiXCR and keeps one entry per CDR3 protein. The sample includes roughly 56,000 distinct CDR3 sequences, 15% to 25% seen only once; the top ten take over 13%. Deletions cut 2 bases from V and 3 bases from J, with 2 bases between. Germline V gene lookup returns CDR1 SGHTA and CDR2 FQGTGA. The CDR3 consists of 11 residues. Turning to this clonotype: The antigen is undetermined. The likely explanation is a read error, given a far larger clone one base away. The missing conserved phenylalanine or tryptophan at the end of this CDR3 makes a read error likely.

Input material: a population of CD138-negative cells sorted from bone marrow. The receptor was derived from a donor at least 40 years old with multiple myeloma. This rearrangement joins TRBV7-3 to TRBJ2-7; D unresolved. CDR3 sequence: CASSLDYEQYL. The CDR3 DNA sequence: TGTGCCAGCAGCTTAGACTACGAGCAGTACCTC.